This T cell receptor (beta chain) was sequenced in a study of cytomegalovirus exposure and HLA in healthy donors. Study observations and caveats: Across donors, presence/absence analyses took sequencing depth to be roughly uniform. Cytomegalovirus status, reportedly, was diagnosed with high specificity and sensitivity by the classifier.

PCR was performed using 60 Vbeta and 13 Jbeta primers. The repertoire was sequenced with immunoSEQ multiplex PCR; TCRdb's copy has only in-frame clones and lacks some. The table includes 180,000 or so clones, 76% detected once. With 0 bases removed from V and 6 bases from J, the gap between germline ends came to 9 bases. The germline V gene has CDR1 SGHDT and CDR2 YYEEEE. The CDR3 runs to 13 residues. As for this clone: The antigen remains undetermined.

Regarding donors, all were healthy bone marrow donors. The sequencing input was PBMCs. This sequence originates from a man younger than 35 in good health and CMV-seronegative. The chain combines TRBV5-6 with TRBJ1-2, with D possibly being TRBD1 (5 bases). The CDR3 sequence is CASSLARGDGYTF. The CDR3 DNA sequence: TGTGCCAGCAGCTTGGCGCGGGGGGATGGCTACACCTTC.